The sequence of this T cell receptor (beta chain) was determined in a study of blood T cell repertoires in COVID-19 (dated by TCRdb to 2019 to 2021). Looking at the study overall: Samples from collaborators originated in the United States, Italy and Spain and spanned both the acute and convalescent phases of COVID-19. The material from the prospective study consisted of cDNA or gDNA derived from T cells, B-cell-depleted T cells, or PBMCs. Deeply sampled blood TCRbeta repertoires from subjects exposed to, actively infected with, or recovered from COVID-19 were included in the dataset. A freely available public database, intended as a resource for researchers studying the immune response to SARS-CoV-2, is where the repertoires were released. The samples were drawn from two sources: the first 160 participants of the ongoing ImmuneRACE study, and approximately 1,300 subjects contributed by 6 global collaborators. The sample metadata nearly always contained a de-identified subject ID, COVID-19 status, age in years and sex. HLA class I and class II types, where available, came from metadata supplied by the sample provider rather than from assay-based typing.

Broader findings and caveats from the paper: Clinical and demographic metadata were provided uncurated, with the amount varying by source and participant.

The CDR3 covers 14 residues, taking in both the cysteine and the phenylalanine. The entry retains the CDR3 DNA only, 42 bases that are in frame from base 1. V loses 4 bases of germline sequence and J loses 6 bases, and the interval between the two ends is 12 bases. The germline V gene (reference sequence) provides CDR1 LGHDT and CDR2 YNNKEL. The collaborating institutions used their own protocols to collect whole blood in K2EDTA tubes. Collaborator samples were shipped for TCRbeta analysis as frozen whole blood, isolated PBMCs, or DNA extracted from either sample type. On this clone itself: Its binding antigen is unknown. Nothing much larger sits one base from this clone, and base qualities are not available.

The immunoSEQ Assay, a bias-controlled multiplex PCR, was used to amplify TCRbeta CDR3 regions from genomic DNA. The authors processed their data as follows. Within the assay, amplification of reference gene primers was used to estimate how many nucleated cells each sample contained. Sequence reads were collapsed and filtered to measure the absolute abundance of every unique TCRbeta CDR3 rearrangement. For each sample, productive Simpson clonality was calculated as the square root of Simpson's diversity index over productive rearrangements. Drawn from immuneACCESS, this table holds only the in-frame rearrangements with V and J called that TCRdb kept. Clones are partly lost; checked studies trace under half to an unresolved V gene and leave the rest unexplained. The V and J calls and the clone size are those of that table, but D and trimming were determined from the DNA. The sample contains 100,000 to 150,000 clones, approximately 90% of them found a single time. The ten biggest clones cover 1.5% of the sample.

The clonotype was recovered from a human donor in a cohort sampled during active COVID-19. The rearrangement joined TRBV3-1 (or the pseudogene TRBV3-2) to TRBJ2-2; the D segment could be TRBD1, given 6 matching bases. The specimen sequenced was peripheral blood. The encoded CDR3 is CASSRKGGAGELFF. The bases read TGTGCCAGCAGCCGGAAAGGGGGAGCCGGGGAGCTGTTTTTT.